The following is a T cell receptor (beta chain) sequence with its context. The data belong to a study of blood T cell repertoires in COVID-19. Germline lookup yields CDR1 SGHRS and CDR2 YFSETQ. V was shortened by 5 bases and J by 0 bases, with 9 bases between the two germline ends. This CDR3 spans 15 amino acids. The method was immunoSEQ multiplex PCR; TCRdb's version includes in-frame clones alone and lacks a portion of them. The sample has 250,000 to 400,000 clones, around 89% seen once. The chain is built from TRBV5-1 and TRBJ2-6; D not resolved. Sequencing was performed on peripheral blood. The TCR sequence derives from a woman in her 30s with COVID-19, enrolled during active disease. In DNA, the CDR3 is TGCGCCAGCAGGCCTATGAGCTCTGGGGCCAACGTCCTGACTTTC. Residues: CASRPMSSGANVLTF.